This entry lists 14 T cell receptor beta chains sequenced from one sample in a study of somatic reversion in DOCK8 deficiency. From 85 to 100 ng genomic DNA, TRB libraries were made by one-step EuroClonality-NGS amplicon PCR. TCRdb processed the multiplex PCR reads anew with MiXCR; each CDR3 protein has one entry. This sample has roughly 3,700 distinct CDR3 sequences, with 24% found just once. Sequences were obtained from peripheral blood. These receptors were taken from a human donor in good health.

The rearrangement uses TRBV28 and TRBJ1-2; TRBD1 matches 8 bases. The CDR3 consists of 18 residues. The J segment lost 3 bases and the V segment lost 7 bases, leaving 19 bases of the junction unmatched. Per the germline V gene, CDR1 is MDHEN and CDR2 is SYDVKM. The CDR3 sequence: CASKPSWTGKANDYGYTF. The CDR3 DNA reads as TGTGCCAGCAAACCTTCTTGGACAGGGAAGGCCAATGACTATGGCTACACCTTC.

Sample share makes this clonotype medium-sized (0.01 to 0.1%). The chain couples TRBV7-9 to TRBJ1-5, with unresolved D. The germline V gene encodes CDR1 SEHNR and CDR2 FQNEAQ (reference sequence). Trimming took 0 bases from V and 5 from J, leaving 2 bases between them. CDR3 length: 12 amino acids. The CDR3 DNA reads as TGTGCCAGCAGCTTAGCGCATCAGCCCCAGCATTTT. Its translation is CASSLAHQPQHF.

In its sample, this clonotype ranks as medium-sized. The chain is built from TRBV30 and TRBJ1-5, with a weak D call TRBD1 (6 bases). V gave up 6 bases and J gave up 2 bases, with 29 bases separating them. The CDR3 runs 19 residues. Germline V gene lookup returns CDR1 GTSNPN and CDR2 SVGIG (reference sequence). The CDR3 is CACLPRGGHIPGGNQPQHF. In DNA, the CDR3 is TGTGCCTGCCTTCCCCGAGGGGGGCACATCCCGGGAGGCAATCAGCCCCAGCATTTT. The full variable domain, with the rest looked up from reference TRBV30 and TRBJ1-5, is SQTIHQWPATLVQPVGSPLSLECTVEGTSNPNLYWYRQAAGRGLQLLFYSVGIGQISSEVPQNLSASRPQDRQFILSSKKLLLSDSGFYLCACLPRGGHIPGGNQPQHFGDGTRLSIL.

This clonotype was counted only a few times. V gene TRBV4-2 combines with J gene TRBJ1-1, with a tentative D call TRBD1 (6 bases). CDR1 and CDR2 (germline): LGHNA, YNFKEQ. The CDR3 extends over 15 amino acids. V gave up 3 bases and J gave up 1 base, with 12 bases separating them. CDR3 in DNA: TGTGCCAGCAGCCATTATAGGACAGCGAACACTGAAGCTTTCTTT. Residues: CASSHYRTANTEAFF.

This clonotype is classed as medium-sized (0.01 to 0.1%). The gene calls are TRBV6-2 or TRBV6-3 and TRBJ1-1; 8 nucleotides agree with TRBD1. The CDR3 length is 14 residues. The trim removed 7 bases at V and 5 bases at J, leaving 9 bases unmatched. CDR1 MNHEY and CDR2 SVGEGT come from the germline V gene. This CDR3 reads CASKSDRGATEAFF. CDR3 sequence (DNA): TGTGCCAGCAAATCTGACAGGGGAGCGACTGAAGCTTTCTTT.

The sample holds a few counts of this clonotype. The chain is built from TRBV7-9 and TRBJ1-2; D might be TRBD1 (6 bases). Germline V gene sequence: CDR1 SEHNR, CDR2 FQNEAQ (reference sequence). CDR3 length: 14 residues. With 5 bases removed from V and 0 bases from J, the gap between germline ends came to 10 bases. The CDR3 nucleotides read TGTGCCAGCAGCACAAGGGGGGCTAACTATGGCTACACCTTC. Translating it yields CASSTRGANYGYTF. The variable domain in full, with the rest retrieved from reference TRBV7-9 and TRBJ1-2, is DTGVSQNPRHKITKRGQNVTFRCDPISEHNRLYWYRQTLGQGPEFLTYFQNEAQLEKSRLLSDRFSAERPKGSFSTLEIQRTEQGDSAMYLCASSTRGANYGYTFGSGTRLTVV.

To note about this clonotype: One junction end does not reproduce the germline sequence, and a read error may be involved. The rearrangement links TRBV5-6 to TRBJ1-1; D is perhaps TRBD1 (6 bases). Germline V gene lookup returns CDR1 SGHDT and CDR2 YYEEEE. This CDR3 has 13 amino acids. Written as DNA, the CDR3 is TGTACCAGCAGCTTGGGACAAAACACTGAAGCTTTCTTT. This gives the protein CTSSLGQNTEAFF. Complete variable domain (other parts from reference TRBV5-6 and TRBJ1-1): DAGVTQSPTHLIKTRGQQVTLRCSPKSGHDTVSWYQQALGQGPQFIFQYYEEEERQRGNFPDRFSGHQFPNYSSELNVNALLLGDSALYLCTSSLGQNTEAFFGQGTRLTVV.

The chain joins TRBV6-6 to TRBJ2-1; weak D call: TRBD1 (6 bases). This CDR3 is 14 amino acids long. V lost 6 bases, J lost 0 bases, and 9 bases lay in between. CDR1 and CDR2 from the germline V gene are MNHNY and SVGAGI (reference sequence). The CDR3 nucleotides are TGTGCCAGCAGCCCGGACAGCTCCTACAATGAGCAGTTCTTC. It codes for CASSPDSSYNEQFF.

This clonotype was counted between two and nine times. The V gene is TRBV20-1, the J gene TRBJ2-7; 7 bases line up with TRBD2. Germline V gives CDR1 DFQATT, CDR2 SNEGSKA (reference sequence). There are 16 residues in the CDR3. The V gene end was trimmed by 0 bases and the J gene end by 3 bases; junction bases not matched to a gene: 11. This CDR3 is CSARDPGVSGFYEQYF. CDR3 bases: TGCAGTGCTAGAGACCCGGGGGTTAGCGGGTTCTACGAGCAGTACTTC.

In its sample, this clonotype is medium-sized (0.01 to 0.1%). The J gene is TRBJ2-2, the V gene TRBV10-2; the D gene is possibly TRBD2 (5 bases). The CDR3 consists of 15 residues. The germline V and J ends were trimmed by 7 bases and 0 bases, with 12 bases remaining between them. Germline-derived CDR1 and CDR2 are WSHSY and SAAADI. CDR3 region: CASKSTGSNTGELFF. The CDR3 DNA reads as TGCGCCAGCAAATCGACGGGGTCGAACACCGGGGAGCTGTTTTTT.

This clonotype came up a few times. The gene calls are TRBV5-6 and TRBJ1-2, with 8 bases lining up with TRBD1. The CDR3 has 13 residues. The germline CDR1 and CDR2 sequences are SGHDT and YYEEEE. Trimming took 4 bases from V and 8 from J; bases not matched to a gene: 7. The CDR3 bases are TGTGCCAGCAGCACGACAGGGGCGAGAGGCTACACCTTC. Encoded protein: CASSTTGARGYTF.

This clonotype was recorded only once. The J gene is TRBJ1-6, the V gene TRBV27; D not resolved. With 8 bases removed from V and 7 bases from J, the gap between germline ends came to 12 bases. Looked up from germline, CDR1 is MNHEY and CDR2 is SMNVEV (reference sequence). CDR3 length equals 13 residues. The CDR3 nucleotides are TGTGCCAGCGGCCGGTGGGAAAATTCACCCCTCCACTTT. Translation: CASGRWENSPLHF.

This clonotype is classed as medium-sized. This CDR3 reads CASSPGLEGYTF. CDR3 sequence (DNA): TGTGCCAGCAGCCCAGGCCTAGAGGGCTACACCTTC. The chain recombines TRBV5-4 with TRBJ1-2; no clear D gene. This CDR3 region has 12 residues. CDR1 SGHNT and CDR2 YYREEE come from the germline V gene (reference sequence). Trimming left V 4 bases short and J 8 bases short, with 12 bases between.

Concerning this clonotype itself: A much larger clonotype is one base distant, so this may be a read error. The rearrangement joins TRBV4-1 to TRBJ1-1; 8 nucleotides match TRBD1. CDR3 length: 15 amino acids. V lost 5 bases to trimming and J lost 1 base; unmatched junction nucleotides: 6. Germline V gene lookup returns CDR1 MGHRA and CDR2 YSYEKL. The CDR3: CASSRGGQGNTEAFF. The CDR3 nucleotides read TGCGCCAGCAGCAGGGGCGGACAGGGGAACACTGAAGCTTTCTTT.